This T cell receptor (beta chain) was sequenced during a study of OX40 agonist ivuxolimab in advanced cancers. Some background on the complete study: Ivuxolimab was an agonistic, fully human IgG2 monoclonal antibody directed against OX40 (CD134), a costimulatory receptor. Intravenous ivuxolimab was administered to patients every 2 weeks at six dose levels: 0.01, 0.1, 0.3, 1.5, 3 and 10 mg/kg. Among the approximately 50 dose-escalation patients, some 20 had hepatocellular carcinoma, about 15 melanoma, 9 renal cell carcinoma and 9 head and neck cancer. A male proportion of roughly 85% and a mean age of roughly 55 years, ranging from 23 to 79, were recorded for the dose-escalation cohort. Patients were allowed to have had prior anti-PD-1, anti-PD-L1 or anti-CTLA-4 therapy, and 40% to 45% of the dose-escalation patients had previously received checkpoint inhibitors. Partial responses occurred in three dose-escalation patients, of whom one had hepatocellular carcinoma and two had cutaneous melanoma. Peripheral TCRbeta sequencing aimed to test whether ivuxolimab altered TCR sequence diversity and caused clonal T-cell expansion. The paper reports the monotherapy dose-escalation portion (N of about 56 patients) of the phase I ivuxolimab trial. What the authors observed across the whole study: Antigen specificity was not determined for the clonally expanded peripheral T cells. Partial responders in the 0.1-3.0 mg/kg groups had among the lowest normalized peripheral clonal expansion, especially among CD8+ T cells. At doses from 0.1 to 3.0 mg/kg, clonal expansion was seen in both CD4+ and CD8+ blood T cells between baseline and week 6. Low levels of normalized T-cell clonal expansion were also seen in some nonresponding patients. On average, CD8+ T cells showed more expanded clones than CD4+ T cells after ivuxolimab.

With regard to this clone: Its target antigen remains unknown. No per-base quality is available; no much larger clone lies one base away.

Genomic DNA was extracted from sorted cells for sequencing of the TCRbeta CDR3 region. The immunoSEQ Assay was used for sequencing of TCRbeta CDR3 regions. In TCRdb, the immuneACCESS table is reduced to in-frame sequences with V and J assigned. These tables do not hold every clone; where another copy was compared, an unresolved V gene accounts for under half, and the others remain unexplained. Here the sample has around 73,000 clones; 85% to 90% occur a single time. The top ten constitute 0.4% to 0.55% of the sample. Patients with autoimmune disease history or receiving systemic immunosuppression were excluded from the trial. Peripheral blood for TCR sequencing was drawn from every dose cohort at baseline, at cycle 4 day 1 and at cycle 7 day 1. Samples came from an open-label, multicenter, first-in-human phase I dose-escalation trial of ivuxolimab. Adults with locally advanced or metastatic melanoma, renal cell carcinoma, hepatocellular carcinoma or head and neck squamous cell carcinoma were enrolled in the trial. Before TCR sequencing, CD4+ T cells and CD8+ T cells from peripheral blood were sorted into separate populations.

V lost 4 bases and J lost 6 bases, and the count of bases not matched to a germline gene is 20. The CDR1 and CDR2 encoded by the germline V gene are MNHNS and SASEGT. From cysteine to phenylalanine, the CDR3 is 20 amino acids long. CDR3 DNA only is kept here, 60 bases in frame from base 1. In this chain, TRBV6-1 is recombined with TRBJ2-3, with 12 bases aligning to TRBD2. The clonotype comes from an adult with an advanced solid tumor such as melanoma, head and neck, liver or kidney cancer. The specimen comprised CD4+ or CD8+ T cells sorted from blood, sampled in a trial of the OX40 agonist ivuxolimab. The nucleotides read TGTGCCAGCAGTGGTCGACTAGCGGGAGTCGTCCCCACATCAGGGGATACGCAGTATTTT. Translated, this gives CASSGRLAGVVPTSGDTQYF.